The 17 T cell receptor beta chains reported below all come from one sample, sequenced in a study of T-cell memory formation after mild COVID-19. Using its own MiXCR run on the 5' RACE reads, TCRdb lists one record per CDR3 protein. The sample lists some 120,000 distinct CDR3 sequences, less than 6.5% occurring once. Input material: PBMCs or a T cell subset sorted from them (not recorded which). These receptors were collected from an adult woman who had mild COVID-19 (a few samples of this study predate the infection). Cell type and time point are not known.

This clonotype was found many times. The chain employs TRBV7-3 and TRBJ2-2; D assignment may be TRBD1 or TRBD2 (5 bases each). The length of the CDR3 is 16 residues. Germline loops: CDR1 SGHTA, CDR2 FQGTGA. The V gene lost 0 bases and the J gene lost 0 bases, with 8 bases spanning the gap. In nucleotides, the CDR3 is TGTGCCAGCAGCTTAACGGGACGGTCGAACACCGGGGAGCTGTTTTTT. Protein product: CASSLTGRSNTGELFF.

The J gene is TRBJ2-5, the V gene TRBV5-1; 11 nucleotides match TRBD2. V dropped 5 bases and J dropped 2; count of bases not matched to a gene: 11. The germline CDR1 and CDR2 sequences are SGHRS and YFSETQ. The CDR3 is 17 residues long. The CDR3 DNA reads as TGCGCCAGCAGACGAACCACTGGGACTAGCGGACAAGAGACCCAGTACTTC. It yields the protein CASRRTTGTSGQETQYF.

This clonotype occurred many times. The chain employs TRBV10-3 and TRBJ2-4, with 9 bases fitting TRBD1. Per germline, CDR1 ENHRY and CDR2 SYGVKD. CDR3 length: 14 amino acids. The V and J ends lost 5 bases and 8 bases, in that order; junction bases with no gene match: 7. The CDR3 loop is CAISKDRGDDIQYF. In DNA form, the CDR3 reads TGTGCCATCAGTAAGGACAGGGGAGATGACATTCAGTACTTC.

This clonotype occurred a few times. The genes are TRBV29-1 and TRBJ2-2; D gene unclear. V was shortened by 7 bases and J by 6 bases, with 15 bases between the two germline ends. The CDR3 totals 13 residues. Germline V gene data show CDR1 as SQVTM and CDR2 as ANQGSEA. CDR3 coding DNA: TGCAGCGCCAGGACCGTTCTAGCCGGGGAGCTGTTTTTT. This encodes CSARTVLAGELFF.

This clonotype was seen a few times. This chain uses TRBV7-9 with TRBJ2-3; D possibly corresponds to TRBD1 (6 bases). V was clipped by 4 bases and J by 3 bases, with 17 bases between them. Germline CDR1 reads SEHNR; CDR2 reads FQNEAQ (reference sequence). This CDR3 is 16 amino acids long. In DNA, the CDR3 is TGTGCCAGCAGCTCAGGGTTACAGGGTAGGACAGATACGCAGTATTTT. Translating it yields CASSSGLQGRTDTQYF.

This clonotype was counted only a few times. V and J are TRBV7-9 and TRBJ2-5; either TRBD1 or TRBD2 may supply D (5 bases each). The CDR3 contains 15 residues. CDR1 SEHNR and CDR2 FQNEAQ come from the germline V gene (reference sequence). V was trimmed by 6 bases and J by 2 bases, leaving 16 bases between them. The CDR3 spells CASSQGPGPQETQYF. Written as DNA, the CDR3 is TGTGCCAGCAGTCAAGGCCCGGGACCGCAAGAGACCCAGTACTTC.

The sample holds a few counts of this clonotype. This CDR3 is CASSSTGGQNQPQHF. CDR3 sequence (DNA): TGTGCCAGCAGTTCGACAGGGGGACAAAATCAGCCCCAGCATTTT. This chain connects TRBV6-5 to TRBJ1-5; 9 bases are a match to TRBD1. The junction had 5 bases not matched to a gene; V was cut back by 4 bases and J by 4 bases. Germline V CDR1 and CDR2: MNHEY, SVGAGI. CDR3 length: 15 amino acids.

This clonotype was picked up a small number of times. The chain has TRBV3-1 and TRBJ2-2; D is perhaps TRBD2 (5 bases). Trimming took off 5 bases at V and 1 base at J, with 11 bases between the two ends. The CDR3 has 15 residues. Germline CDR1 is LGHDT and CDR2 is YNNKEL (reference sequence). The CDR3 nucleotides read TGTGCCAGCAGCTCGAGAAGCGGGAACACCGGGGAGCTGTTTTTT. It translates to CASSSRSGNTGELFF.

This clonotype has a handful of counts. The chain is built from TRBV3-1 and TRBJ2-3; D unclear. Between the trimmed V and J ends, which lost 4 bases and 2 bases, there was a span of 16 bases. Per germline, CDR1 LGHDT and CDR2 YNNKEL (reference sequence). CDR3 length equals 16 residues. The CDR3 DNA reads TGTGCCAGCAGCCCCCGATGGACCGAGTTCACAGATACGCAGTATTTT. As protein: CASSPRWTEFTDTQYF.

J is TRBJ1-1 and V is TRBV30, with TRBD1 as a possible D gene (5 bases). The CDR3 contains 13 residues. V lost 2 bases and J 2 bases, leaving 9 bases between the germline ends. Germline values: CDR1 GTSNPN, CDR2 SVGIG (reference sequence). The chain's CDR3 is CAWSIDSNTEAFF. CDR3 bases: TGTGCCTGGAGTATTGACAGTAACACTGAAGCTTTCTTT.

V and J are TRBV6-4 and TRBJ1-2; weak D call: TRBD1 (5 bases). The CDR3 length is 15 residues. CDR1 MRHNA and CDR2 SNTAGT come from the germline V gene. The V gene lost 6 bases and the J gene lost 0 bases, with 14 bases spanning the gap. CDR3 sequence: CASSARDGTNYGYTF. Written as DNA, the CDR3 is TGTGCCAGCAGCGCCCGGGACGGAACTAACTATGGCTACACCTTC.

The chain carries TRBV18 and TRBJ2-1; D not resolved. The CDR3 has 13 amino acids. CDR1 is KGHSH and CDR2 is LQKENI in the germline V gene. Deletions cut 2 bases from V and 7 bases from J, with 9 bases between. The CDR3 protein is CASSPGTANEQFF. CDR3 sequence (DNA): TGTGCCAGCTCACCAGGAACAGCGAATGAGCAGTTCTTC.

Details on this clonotype: The junction departs from germline at one end; a sequencing error may be responsible. This rearrangement joins TRBV5-1 to TRBJ2-3; TRBD2 matches at 13 bases. The CDR3 spans 15 residues. Per the germline V gene, CDR1 is SGHRS and CDR2 is YFSETQ. CDR3 amino acids: CASSLAGTSGTQGDF. The CDR3 bases are TGCGCCAGCAGCTTGGCCGGGACTAGCGGGACGCAGGGAGATTTT. The variable domain in full, with the rest retrieved from reference TRBV5-1 and TRBJ2-3, is KAGVTQTPRYLIKTRGQQVTLSCSPISGHRSVSWYQQTPGQGLQFLFEYFSETQRNKGNFPGRFSGRQFSNSRSEMNVSTLELGDSALYLCASSLAGTSGTQGDFGPGTRLTVL.

By its share, this clonotype is medium-sized. The chain has TRBV4-1 and TRBJ1-2; no clear D. Germline CDR1 and CDR2: MGHRA and YSYEKL. Trimming left V 0 bases short and J 8 bases short, with 7 bases between. This CDR3 has 12 residues. In DNA, the CDR3 is TGCGCCAGCAGCCAAGATATGGAGGGCTACACCTTC. This codes for CASSQDMEGYTF.

This sequence joins TRBV9 and TRBJ2-4; D call uncertain. Looked up from germline, CDR1 is SGDLS and CDR2 is YYNGEE. This CDR3 is 14 amino acids long. V lost 0 bases and J lost 5, with 9 bases in between. Here the CDR3 DNA reads TGTGCCAGCAGCGTAGGTACAGTGGAAAACATTCAGTACTTC. It codes for CASSVGTVENIQYF.

J is TRBJ1-2 and V is TRBV5-1, with a tentative D call TRBD1 (5 bases). Germline V gives CDR1 SGHRS, CDR2 YFSETQ. The ends were cut back, 0 bases at V and 5 bases at J, with 14 bases in the middle. There are 15 residues in the CDR3. The CDR3 DNA reads as TGCGCCAGCAGCTTGGATCAGGGAGGGACTTATGGCTACACCTTC. Translated: CASSLDQGGTYGYTF.

The chain is built from TRBV5-1 and TRBJ1-1; D call uncertain. There are 15 residues in the CDR3. V dropped 6 bases and J dropped 1 base, with 16 bases sitting between them. Germline V gene data show CDR1 as SGHRS and CDR2 as YFSETQ. CDR3 sequence: CASTPRRGQNTEAFF. CDR3 DNA: TGCGCCAGCACCCCTCGGCGAGGGCAGAACACTGAAGCTTTCTTT.